This is a list of T cell receptor beta chains from one sample in a study of regulatory T cells in long-lasting Graves disease. Using its own MiXCR run on the multiplex PCR reads, TCRdb lists one record per CDR3 protein. This table has about 400,000 distinct CDR3 sequences, around 16% appearing once. These data also formed part of another study, on T cells in Graves' hyperthyroidism and ophthalmopathy.

The sample here was peripheral blood mononuclear cells (PBMCs), taken at new diagnosis, from a patient treated with antithyroid drugs. The origin of the receptors is a woman between 35 and 50 years old with Graves disease. CDR3s include the opening cysteine and the closing phenylalanine or tryptophan. Fields, in order: clone size, D gene, J gene, CDR3 length, V gene, CDR3 DNA, CDR3 protein. A D gene is named only where the DNA matches it firmly. The size entry is marked missing in some rows and otherwise reads once, few, many or a size class.

>NA|TRBD1|TRBJ1-6|14|TRBV12-3/TRBV12-4
TGTGCCAGCAGGGACAGGGGTTCAAGTTCACCCCTCCACTTT
CASRDRGSSSPLHF
>many|NA|TRBJ2-3|14|TRBV2
TGTGCCAGCAGTGAAGGGGCCCGTTCGGATACGCAGTATTTT
CASSEGARSDTQYF
>many|NA|TRBJ2-7|14|TRBV2
TGTGCCAGCAGTGAGCCGGGCAGGTTCGACGAGCAGTACTTC
CASSEPGRFDEQYF
>few|TRBD2|TRBJ2-1|15|TRBV2
TGTGCCGGCAGCAGCGGGAGCGGGCCCTTTGGTGAGCAGTTCTTC
CAGSSGSGPFGEQFF
>many|NA|TRBJ2-7|16|TRBV20-1
TGCAGTGCTAGACCGTACCTGGACAGAATCAGCTACGAGCAGTACTTC
CSARPYLDRISYEQYF
>many|NA|TRBJ1-4|16|TRBV20-1
TGCAGTGCTAGAGATCGCCACGTTGCAACTAATGAAAAACTGTTTTTT
CSARDRHVATNEKLFF
>many|TRBD1|TRBJ1-1|15|TRBV6-2/TRBV6-3
TGTGCCAGCAGTTACGCGGGACAGATGAACACTGAAGCTTTCTTT
CASSYAGQMNTEAFF
>many|NA|TRBJ2-1|16|TRBV10-3
TGTGCCATCAGTGAGGCCACTAGCAACCGTTACAATGAGCAGTTCTTC
CAISEATSNRYNEQFF
>many|NA|TRBJ2-2|15|TRBV12-3/TRBV12-4
TGTGCCAGCAGCCCGGCAGCAGGGAACACCGGGGAGCTGTTTTTT
CASSPAAGNTGELFF
>NA|TRBD2|TRBJ2-7|16|TRBV5-1
TGCGCCAGCAGCGGAAGGACTAGCGGGAGCTTCTACGAGCAGTACTTC
CASSGRTSGSFYEQYF
>many|NA|TRBJ1-2|12|TRBV29-1
TGCAGCGTTGGGGGAGGGGCGGATGGCTACACCTTC
CSVGGGADGYTF
>many|TRBD1|TRBJ1-1|14|TRBV6-1
TGTGCCAGCAGTACCCGACAGGGTTACACTGAAGCTTTCTTT
CASSTRQGYTEAFF
>many|NA|TRBJ2-1|16|TRBV12-5
TGTGCTAGTGGTTGGCCTTTGAGTAGCGGATACAATGAGCAGTTCTTC
CASGWPLSSGYNEQFF
>few|TRBD1|TRBJ1-1|16|TRBV5-5
TGTGCCAGCAGCTTGCAACGGCCAGGGGGCAACACTGAAGCTTTCTTT
CASSLQRPGGNTEAFF
>many|TRBD2|TRBJ2-3|16|TRBV5-4
TGTGCCAGCAGGCAGACTAGCGGGAGAATTGGAGATACGCAGTATTTT
CASRQTSGRIGDTQYF
>many|NA|TRBJ2-1|15|TRBV11-2
TGTGCCGGCAGCTTAGATGGGCGGGTTGGCAATGAGCAGTTCTTC
CAGSLDGRVGNEQFF
>many|NA|TRBJ2-1|16|TRBV28
TGTGCCAGCAGAGCCTTGGGGGGAGGAACTTACAATGAGCAGTTCTTC
CASRALGGGTYNEQFF
>few|NA|TRBJ2-1|13|TRBV28
TGTGCCAGCAGTTATACTGCCCCTGGTGAGCAGTTCTTC
CASSYTAPGEQFF
>few|NA|TRBJ2-3|13|TRBV6-2/TRBV6-3
TGTGCCAGCATTGGGACCGTCACAGATACGCAGTATTTT
CASIGTVTDTQYF
>many|NA|TRBJ1-1|12|TRBV19
TGTGCCAGTGGGTTTCGGACATTGGAAGCTTTCTTT
CASGFRTLEAFF
>NA|TRBD1|TRBJ2-6|17|TRBV30
TGTGCCTGGATTAGGGACAGGCAAACTTCTGGGGCCAACGTCCTGACTTTC
CAWIRDRQTSGANVLTF
>many|TRBD2|TRBJ2-1|15|TRBV12-3/TRBV12-4
TGTGCCTCTCATAGCGGGAGGAGCTCCTACAATGAGCAGTTCTTC
CASHSGRSSYNEQFF